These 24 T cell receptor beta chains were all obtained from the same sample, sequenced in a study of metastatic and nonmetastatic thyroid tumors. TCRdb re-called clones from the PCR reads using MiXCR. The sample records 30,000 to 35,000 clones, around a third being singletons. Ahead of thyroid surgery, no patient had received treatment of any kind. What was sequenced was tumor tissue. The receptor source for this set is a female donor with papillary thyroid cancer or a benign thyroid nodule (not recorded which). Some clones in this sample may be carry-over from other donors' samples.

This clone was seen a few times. Here the CDR3 DNA reads TGTGCCTGGAACCGGGGACAGGGTAATGAAAAACTGTTTTTT. Translating it yields CAWNRGQGNEKLFF. The V and J genes are TRBV30 and TRBJ1-4, with 9 positions matching TRBD1. Germline CDR1 reads GTSNPN; CDR2 reads SVGIG (reference sequence). This CDR3 spans 14 amino acids. V was clipped by 4 bases and J by 4 bases; unmatched bases: 4.

Here the CDR3 DNA reads TGTGCCACCAGTTTAGCGGGGGGGAGCACAGATACGCAGTATTTT. Its translation: CATSLAGGSTDTQYF. V usage is TRBV15 and J usage is TRBJ2-3; 11 nucleotides match TRBD2. The CDR3 runs to 15 residues. V was pared by 6 bases and J by 0 bases, with 2 bases of the junction left unmatched. In germline, CDR1 is LNHNV, CDR2 YYDKDF (reference sequence).

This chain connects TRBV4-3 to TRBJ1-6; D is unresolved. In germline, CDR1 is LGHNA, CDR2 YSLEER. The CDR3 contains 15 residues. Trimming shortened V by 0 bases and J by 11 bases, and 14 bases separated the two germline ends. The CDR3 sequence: CASSQEESSGAPLHF. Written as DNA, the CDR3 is TGCGCCAGCAGCCAAGAAGAGAGTTCCGGGGCACCCCTCCACTTT.

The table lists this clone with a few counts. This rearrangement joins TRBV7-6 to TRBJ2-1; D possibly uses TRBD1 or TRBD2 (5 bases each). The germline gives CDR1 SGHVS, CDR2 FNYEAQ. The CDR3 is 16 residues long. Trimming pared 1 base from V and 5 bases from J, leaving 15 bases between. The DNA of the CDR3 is TGTGCCAGCAGCTTAGGCCGGGGATTGGGACACAATGAGCAGTTCTTC. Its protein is CASSLGRGLGHNEQFF.

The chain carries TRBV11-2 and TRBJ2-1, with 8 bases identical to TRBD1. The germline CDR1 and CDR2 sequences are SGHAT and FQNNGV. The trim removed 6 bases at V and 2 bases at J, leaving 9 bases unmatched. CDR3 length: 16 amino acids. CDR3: CASSPTGTGAYNEQFF. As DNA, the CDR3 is TGTGCCAGCAGTCCTACCGGGACAGGAGCCTACAATGAGCAGTTCTTC.

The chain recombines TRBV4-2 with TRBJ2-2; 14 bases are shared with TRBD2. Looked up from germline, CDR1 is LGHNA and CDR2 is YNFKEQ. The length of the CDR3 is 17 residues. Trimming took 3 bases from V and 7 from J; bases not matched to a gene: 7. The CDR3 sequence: CASSHRLAGGPGGELFF. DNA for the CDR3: TGTGCCAGCAGCCACCGACTAGCGGGAGGGCCGGGCGGGGAGCTGTTTTTT.

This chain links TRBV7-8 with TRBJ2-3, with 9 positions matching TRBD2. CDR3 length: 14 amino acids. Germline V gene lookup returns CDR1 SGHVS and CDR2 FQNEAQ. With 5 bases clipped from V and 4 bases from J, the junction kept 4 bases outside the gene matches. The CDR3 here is CASSTRTSADTQYF. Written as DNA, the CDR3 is TGTGCCAGCAGCACCCGGACTAGCGCAGATACGCAGTATTTT.

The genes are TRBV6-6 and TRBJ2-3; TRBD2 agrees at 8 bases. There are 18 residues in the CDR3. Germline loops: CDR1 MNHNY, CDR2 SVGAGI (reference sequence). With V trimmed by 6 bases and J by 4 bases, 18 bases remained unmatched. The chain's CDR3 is CASRVMGEVAGISDTQYF. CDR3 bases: TGTGCCAGCAGGGTAATGGGGGAGGTAGCGGGAATTTCAGATACGCAGTATTTT.

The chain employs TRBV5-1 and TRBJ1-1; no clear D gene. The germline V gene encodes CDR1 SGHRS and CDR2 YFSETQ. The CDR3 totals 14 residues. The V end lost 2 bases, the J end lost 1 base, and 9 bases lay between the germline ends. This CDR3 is CASSLSYSNTEAFF. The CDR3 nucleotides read TGCGCCAGCAGCTTATCCTATTCGAACACTGAAGCTTTCTTT.

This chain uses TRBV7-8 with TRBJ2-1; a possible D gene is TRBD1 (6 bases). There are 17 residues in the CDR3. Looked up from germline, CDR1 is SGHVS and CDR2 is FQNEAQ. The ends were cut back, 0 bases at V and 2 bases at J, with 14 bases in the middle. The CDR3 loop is CASSLAIRGAAYNEQFF. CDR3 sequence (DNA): TGTGCCAGCAGCTTAGCGATCAGGGGCGCAGCCTACAATGAGCAGTTCTTC.

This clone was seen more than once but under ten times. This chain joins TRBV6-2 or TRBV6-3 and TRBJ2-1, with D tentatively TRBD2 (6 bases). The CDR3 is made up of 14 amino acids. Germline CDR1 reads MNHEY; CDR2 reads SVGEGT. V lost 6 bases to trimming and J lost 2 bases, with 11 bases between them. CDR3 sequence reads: CASRLSGTYNEQFF. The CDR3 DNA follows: TGTGCCAGCAGGCTTAGCGGCACCTACAATGAGCAGTTCTTC.

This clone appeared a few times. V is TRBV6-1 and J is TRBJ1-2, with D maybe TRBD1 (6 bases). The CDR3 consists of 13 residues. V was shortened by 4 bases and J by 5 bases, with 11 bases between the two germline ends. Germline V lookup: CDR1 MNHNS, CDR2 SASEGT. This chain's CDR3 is CASSVQGKYGYTF. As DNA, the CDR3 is TGTGCCAGCAGTGTACAGGGTAAATATGGCTACACCTTC.

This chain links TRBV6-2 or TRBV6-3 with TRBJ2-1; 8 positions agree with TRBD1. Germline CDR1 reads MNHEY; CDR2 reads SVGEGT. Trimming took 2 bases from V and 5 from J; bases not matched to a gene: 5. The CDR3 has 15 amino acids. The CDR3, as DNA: TGTGCCAGCAGTTACCCTCTGACAGGGGACAATGAGCAGTTCTTC. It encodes CASSYPLTGDNEQFF.

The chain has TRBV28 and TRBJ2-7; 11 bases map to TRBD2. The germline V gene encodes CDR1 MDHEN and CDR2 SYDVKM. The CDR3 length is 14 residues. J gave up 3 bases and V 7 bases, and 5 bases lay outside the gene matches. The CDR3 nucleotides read TGTGCCAGCACCCCGGGGACTAGCGGCTACGAGCAGTACTTC. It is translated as CASTPGTSGYEQYF.

CDR3 loop: CSARVGGGKETQYF. CDR3 nucleotide sequence: TGCAGTGCTAGAGTTGGCGGAGGGAAGGAGACCCAGTACTTC. The chain joins TRBV20-1 to TRBJ2-5; D perhaps matches TRBD2 (6 bases). The CDR3 is 14 amino acids. Trimming shortened V by 1 base and J by 5 bases, and 14 bases separated the two germline ends. Germline-derived CDR1 and CDR2 are DFQATT and SNEGSKA (reference sequence).

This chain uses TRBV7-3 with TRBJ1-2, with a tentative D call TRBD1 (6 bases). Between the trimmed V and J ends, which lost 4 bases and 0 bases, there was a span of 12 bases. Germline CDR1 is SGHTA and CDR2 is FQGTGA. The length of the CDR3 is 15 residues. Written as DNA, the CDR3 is TGTGCCAGCAGCTCAAGGACAGCAGCTAACTATGGCTACACCTTC. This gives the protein CASSSRTAANYGYTF. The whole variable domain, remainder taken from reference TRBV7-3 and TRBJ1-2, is GAGVSQTPSNKVTEKGKYVELRCDPISGHTALYWYRQSLGQGPEFLIYFQGTGAADDSGLPNDRFFAVRPEGSVSTLKIQRTERGDSAVYLCASSSRTAANYGYTFGSGTRLTVV.

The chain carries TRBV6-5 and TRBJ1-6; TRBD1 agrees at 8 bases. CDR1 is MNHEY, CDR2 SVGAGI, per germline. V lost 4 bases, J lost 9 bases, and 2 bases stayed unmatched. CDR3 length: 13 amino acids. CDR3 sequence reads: CASSWTGFSPLHF. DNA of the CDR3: TGTGCCAGCAGTTGGACAGGGTTTTCACCCCTCCACTTT.

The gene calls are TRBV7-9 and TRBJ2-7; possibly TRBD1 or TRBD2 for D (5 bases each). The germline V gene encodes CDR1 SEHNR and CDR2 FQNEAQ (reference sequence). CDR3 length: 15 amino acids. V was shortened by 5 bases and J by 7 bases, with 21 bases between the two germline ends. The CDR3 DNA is TGTGCCAGCAGCCCGGGGACGGTTGGGGGTCTAGAGCAGTACTTC. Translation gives CASSPGTVGGLEQYF.

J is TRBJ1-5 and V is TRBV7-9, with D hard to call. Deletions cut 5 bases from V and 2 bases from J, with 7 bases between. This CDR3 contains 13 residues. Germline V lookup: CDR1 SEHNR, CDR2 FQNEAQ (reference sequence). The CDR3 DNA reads TGTGCCAGCAGCGGGGAAGGCAATCAGCCCCAGCATTTT. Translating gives CASSGEGNQPQHF.

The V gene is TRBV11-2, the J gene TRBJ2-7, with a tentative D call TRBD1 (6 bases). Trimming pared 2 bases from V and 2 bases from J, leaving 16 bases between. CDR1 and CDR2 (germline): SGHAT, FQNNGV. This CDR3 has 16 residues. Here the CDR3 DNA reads TGTGCCAGCAGCTTACCCCTCGCACCAGGGGCCTACGAGCAGTACTTC. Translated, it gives CASSLPLAPGAYEQYF.

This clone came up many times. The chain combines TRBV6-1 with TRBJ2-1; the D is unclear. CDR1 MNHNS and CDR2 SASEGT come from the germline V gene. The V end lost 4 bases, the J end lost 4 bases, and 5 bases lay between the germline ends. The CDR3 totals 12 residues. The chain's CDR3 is CASSALYNEQFF. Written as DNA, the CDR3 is TGTGCCAGCAGTGCGTTATACAATGAGCAGTTCTTC.

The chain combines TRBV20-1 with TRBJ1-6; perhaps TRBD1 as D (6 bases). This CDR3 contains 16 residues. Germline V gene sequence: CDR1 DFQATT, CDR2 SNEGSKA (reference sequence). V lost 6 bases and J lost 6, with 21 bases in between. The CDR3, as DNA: TGCAGTGCCCCCAAGGGGGGGCGCCCAGGTAATTCACCCCTCCACTTT. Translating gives CSAPKGGRPGNSPLHF.

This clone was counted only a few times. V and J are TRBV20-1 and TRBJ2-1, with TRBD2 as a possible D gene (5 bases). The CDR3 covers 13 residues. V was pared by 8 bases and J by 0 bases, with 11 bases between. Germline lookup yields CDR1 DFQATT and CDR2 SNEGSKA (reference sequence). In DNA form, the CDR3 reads TGCAGTACGAGCGGAAGCTCCTACAATGAGCAGTTCTTC. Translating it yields CSTSGSSYNEQFF.

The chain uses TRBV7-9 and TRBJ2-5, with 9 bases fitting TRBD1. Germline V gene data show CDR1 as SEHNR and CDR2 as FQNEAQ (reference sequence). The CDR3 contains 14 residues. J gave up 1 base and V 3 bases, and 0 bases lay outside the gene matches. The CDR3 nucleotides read TGTGCCAGCAGCTTGGGACAGGGCCAAGAGACCCAGTACTTC. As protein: CASSLGQGQETQYF.